The 10 T cell receptor beta chains presented below share a single source sample, sequenced in a study of cytomegalovirus exposure and HLA in healthy donors. It was with 60 Vbeta and 13 Jbeta primers that the PCR ran. Profiling relied on immunoSEQ multiplex PCR, and the TCRdb table lists in-frame clones only, not all of them. In all, the sample yields around 75,000 clones. The sample taken for sequencing was PBMCs. The source is a man aged 35 to 55 in good health and CMV-seronegative.

The chain uses TRBV5-6 and TRBJ2-1, with D possibly being TRBD1 (6 bases). Per the germline V gene, CDR1 is SGHDT and CDR2 is YYEEEE. Trimming cost V 4 bases and J 4 bases, with 12 bases left between them. This CDR3 region has 14 residues. DNA of the CDR3: TGTGCCAGCAGCACAGGGACCAGGTACAATGAGCAGTTCTTC. Encoded protein: CASSTGTRYNEQFF.

The chain employs TRBV7-2 and TRBJ1-1, with D possibly matching TRBD1 (5 bases). CDR1 is SGHTA, CDR2 FQGNSA, per germline. V was cut by 3 bases and J by 1 base, with 12 bases left in between. The CDR3 runs to 15 residues. This CDR3 reads CASSFRQSPNTEAFF. CDR3 nucleotide sequence: TGTGCCAGCAGCTTCCGACAGAGCCCGAACACTGAAGCTTTCTTT.

CDR3 amino acids: CASSLLPRTGTNYGYTF. CDR3 nucleotides: TGTGCCAGCAGTTTATTACCCAGGACAGGAACTAACTATGGCTACACCTTC. The V and J genes are TRBV28 and TRBJ1-2, with 7 bases aligning to TRBD1. V was pared by 1 base and J by 0 bases, with 8 bases of the junction left unmatched. From germline, CDR1 is MDHEN and CDR2 SYDVKM. The CDR3 extends over 17 amino acids.

The V gene is TRBV2, the J gene TRBJ1-2; unclear D gene. Between the trimmed V and J ends, which lost 6 bases and 0 bases, there was a span of 11 bases. CDR3 length: 14 residues. From germline, CDR1 is SNHLY and CDR2 FYNNEI. CDR3 nucleotides: TGTGCCAGCAGGGGGAGGAGCTCTAACTATGGCTACACCTTC. This translates into CASRGRSSNYGYTF.

V gene TRBV7-9 combines with J gene TRBJ2-7, with TRBD1 matching 7 bases. The CDR3 has 15 residues. J lost 5 bases, V lost 3 bases, and 10 bases had no gene match. The germline V gene has CDR1 SEHNR and CDR2 FQNEAQ (reference sequence). For the CDR3, the DNA is TGTGCCAGCAGCTTGAGGGGGCCGGCAGGAGACGAGCAGTACTTC. Its translation: CASSLRGPAGDEQYF.

CDR3 nucleotides: TGTGCCAGCAGACCCCAGGGGGCGGGTAATGAAAAACTGTTTTTT. Translation: CASRPQGAGNEKLFF. The chain uses TRBV27 and TRBJ1-4, with 8 nucleotides matching TRBD1. The junction had 7 bases not matched to a gene; V was cut back by 6 bases and J by 4 bases. Germline-derived CDR1 and CDR2 are MNHEY and SMNVEV (reference sequence). This CDR3 contains 15 residues.

The rearrangement joins TRBV10-3 to TRBJ1-1; no clear D. This CDR3 is 15 amino acids long. The germline CDR1 and CDR2 sequences are ENHRY and SYGVKD. The V end lost 2 bases, the J end lost 1 base, and 11 bases lay between the germline ends. CDR3 sequence (DNA): TGTGCCATCAGTGAGCGAGGGCATGGGAACACTGAAGCTTTCTTT. This gives the protein CAISERGHGNTEAFF.

The chain has TRBV2 and TRBJ2-7; 7 nucleotides align to TRBD1. The J segment lost 2 bases and the V segment lost 4 bases, leaving 11 bases of the junction unmatched. This CDR3 is built from 16 residues. Looked up from germline, CDR1 is SNHLY and CDR2 is FYNNEI. As DNA, the CDR3 is TGTGCCAGCAGTGTGGGTCGGGACAGAACCGCCTACGAGCAGTACTTC. This encodes CASSVGRDRTAYEQYF.

The chain couples TRBV5-4 to TRBJ1-2; 9 nucleotides align to TRBD1. J was trimmed by 5 bases and V by 3 bases; bases with no gene match: 8. CDR3 length: 15 residues. Germline V gene lookup returns CDR1 SGHNT and CDR2 YYREEE (reference sequence). The CDR3 region has the DNA TGTGCCAGCAGCTCTGGACAGGGGAGATGGTATGGCTACACCTTC. It codes for CASSSGQGRWYGYTF.

The chain carries TRBV27 and TRBJ2-6, with D unresolved. Germline CDR1 and CDR2: MNHEY and SMNVEV (reference sequence). The length of the CDR3 is 16 residues. V lost 0 bases, J lost 0 bases, and 6 bases lay in between. CDR3: CASSLSPSSGANVLTF. The CDR3 DNA follows: TGTGCCAGCAGTTTATCACCGAGCTCTGGGGCCAACGTCCTGACTTTC.